What follows is one T cell receptor (beta chain) and its context. Its antigen is unknown. These data come from a study of blood T cells in healthy people across ages. Study-level results: TCR beta diversity per million T cells fell roughly linearly with age.

The CDR3 sequence is 16 residues long. Per germline, CDR1 MNHEY and CDR2 SMNVEV (reference sequence). The V end lost 4 bases, the J end lost 1 base, and 16 bases lay between the germline ends. The authors ran a second PCR of about 6 to 11 cycles using a sample-barcoded 5' primer and a J-beta primer mix. TCRdb reprocessed the 5' RACE reads via MiXCR and lists one record per CDR3 protein. This table has some 940,000 distinct CDR3 sequences, about 28% appearing once. The same sample was also studied in work on T cells of mothers and their children. That investigation notes: Per child, 3 million or so TCR beta CDR3 reads were obtained, against over 9 million per mother.

The sequenced sample consisted of blood. V usage is TRBV27 and J usage is TRBJ1-2; D gene ambiguous. This clonotype was sampled from a woman in her 40s in good health. The CDR3 nucleotides are TGTGCCAGCAGTTCCACACCCCAGCGGGTTAACTATGGCTACACCTTC. It is translated as CASSSTPQRVNYGYTF.